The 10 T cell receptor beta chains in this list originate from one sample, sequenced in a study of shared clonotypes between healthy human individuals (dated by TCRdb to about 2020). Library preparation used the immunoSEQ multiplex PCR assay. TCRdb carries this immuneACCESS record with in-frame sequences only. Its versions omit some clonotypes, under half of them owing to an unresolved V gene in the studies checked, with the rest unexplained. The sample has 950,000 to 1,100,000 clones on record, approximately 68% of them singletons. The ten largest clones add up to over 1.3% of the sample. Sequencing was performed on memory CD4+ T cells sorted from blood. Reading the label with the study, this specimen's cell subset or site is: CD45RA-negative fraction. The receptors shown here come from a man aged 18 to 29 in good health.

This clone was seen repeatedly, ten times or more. The CDR3: CASSGSGRSPLHF. CDR3 bases: TGTGCCAGTAGTGGGTCCGGGAGGTCACCCCTCCACTTT. V and J are TRBV19 and TRBJ1-6, with D unresolved. Germline assignment: CDR1 LNHDA and CDR2 SQIVND (reference sequence). The CDR3 is 13 residues long. Trimming pared 5 bases from V and 10 bases from J, leaving 12 bases between.

CDR3 in DNA: TGTGCCAGCAGCTTAGATACGTACAGGGGTGAGACCCAGTACTTC. This sequence encodes CASSLDTYRGETQYF. The V gene is TRBV11-2, the J gene TRBJ2-5; 7 bases are shared with TRBD1. V was clipped by 0 bases and J by 5 bases; unmatched bases: 6. This CDR3 region has 15 residues. Germline V gene lookup returns CDR1 SGHAT and CDR2 FQNNGV.

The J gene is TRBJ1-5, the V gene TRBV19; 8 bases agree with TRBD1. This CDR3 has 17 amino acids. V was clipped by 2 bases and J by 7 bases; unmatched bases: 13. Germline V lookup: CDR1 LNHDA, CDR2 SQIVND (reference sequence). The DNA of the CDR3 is TGTGCCAGTAGTATATTCCCCCGGACAGGGCATGGCCAGCCCCAGCATTTT. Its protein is CASSIFPRTGHGQPQHF.

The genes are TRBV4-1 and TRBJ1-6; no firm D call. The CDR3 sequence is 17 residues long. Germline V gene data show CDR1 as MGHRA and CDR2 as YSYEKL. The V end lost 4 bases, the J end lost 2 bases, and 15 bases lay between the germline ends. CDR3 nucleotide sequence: TGCGCCAGCAGCCTGGCAGACGACGAAGCCTATAATTCACCCCTCCACTTT. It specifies CASSLADDEAYNSPLHF.

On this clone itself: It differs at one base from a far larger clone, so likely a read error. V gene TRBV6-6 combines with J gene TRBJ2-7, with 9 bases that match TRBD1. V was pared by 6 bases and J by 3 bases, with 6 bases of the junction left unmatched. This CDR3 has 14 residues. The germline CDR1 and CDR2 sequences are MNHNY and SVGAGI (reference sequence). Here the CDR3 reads CASSPGTGFYEQYF. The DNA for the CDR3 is TGTGCCAGCAGCCCCGGGACAGGGTTCTACGAGCAGTACTTC.

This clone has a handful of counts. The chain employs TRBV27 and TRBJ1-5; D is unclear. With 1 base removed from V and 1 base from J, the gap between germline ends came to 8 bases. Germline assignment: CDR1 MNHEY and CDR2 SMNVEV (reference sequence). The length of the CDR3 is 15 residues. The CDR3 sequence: CASSLFGGSNQPQHF. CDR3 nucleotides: TGTGCCAGCAGTTTATTTGGTGGCAGCAATCAGCCCCAGCATTTT.

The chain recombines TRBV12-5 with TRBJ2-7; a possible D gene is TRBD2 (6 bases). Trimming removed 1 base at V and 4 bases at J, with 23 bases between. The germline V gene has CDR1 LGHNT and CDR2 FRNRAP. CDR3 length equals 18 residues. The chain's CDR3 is CASGLAPLGGGGVYEQYF. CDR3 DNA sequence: TGTGCTAGTGGTTTGGCCCCGTTGGGGGGAGGTGGGGTGTACGAGCAGTACTTC.

CDR3 in DNA: TGTGCCAGCAGTCGGGACGGCTCCTACGAGCAGTACTTC. Amino acid sequence: CASSRDGSYEQYF. The chain combines TRBV2 with TRBJ2-7; D may correspond to TRBD1 or TRBD2 (5 bases each). This CDR3 region has 13 residues. V lost 5 bases to trimming and J lost 0 bases, with 8 bases between them. Germline V gene data show CDR1 as SNHLY and CDR2 as FYNNEI.

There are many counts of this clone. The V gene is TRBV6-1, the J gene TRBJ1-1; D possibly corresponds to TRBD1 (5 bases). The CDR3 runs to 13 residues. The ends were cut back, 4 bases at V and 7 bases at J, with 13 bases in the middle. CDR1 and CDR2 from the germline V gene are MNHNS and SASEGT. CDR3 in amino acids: CASSAPGTGEAFF. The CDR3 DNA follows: TGTGCCAGCAGTGCCCCTGGGACGGGTGAAGCTTTCTTT.

CDR3 sequence: CASSLEDWRGETQYF. In DNA, the CDR3 is TGCGCCAGCAGCTTGGAGGACTGGAGAGGGGAGACCCAGTACTTC. The chain employs TRBV5-1 and TRBJ2-5; D is possibly TRBD2 (5 bases). Germline assignment: CDR1 SGHRS and CDR2 YFSETQ. This CDR3 has 15 amino acids. V was trimmed by 0 bases and J by 5 bases, leaving 14 bases between them.